This T cell receptor (beta chain) is drawn from a study of tumor-infiltrating lymphocytes in oesophageal squamous cell carcinoma. Germline V gives CDR1 MNHNS, CDR2 SASEGT. This CDR3 is 15 amino acids long. V was clipped by 6 bases and J by 7 bases; unmatched bases: 12. TCRdb re-called the PCR reads with MiXCR, one entry per CDR3 protein. The table records about 15,000 distinct CDR3 sequences, approximately 50% of them present only once. The sample consisted of blood. The chain couples TRBV6-1 to TRBJ2-7, with TRBD1 matching over 10 bases. This clonotype originated in a male donor with esophageal squamous cell carcinoma. The DNA for the CDR3 is TGTGCCAGCAGCTCCGGGACAGGGGAATACAATGAGCAGTACTTC. Protein product: CASSSGTGEYNEQYF.